The T cell receptor beta chain under discussion was sequenced for a study of PD-1 blockade in classical Hodgkin lymphoma (TCRdb year 2020). Describing the broader study: Nivolumab dosing was 3 mg/kg intravenously every 2 weeks, continuing until either disease progression or unacceptable toxicity. The study used TCR beta sequencing and CyTOF to define a peripheral blood immune signature of response to PD-1 blockade in classical Hodgkin lymphoma. Beyond this particular receptor, the publication reports: Baseline TCR diversity was reported to be lower in newly diagnosed patients than in healthy donors, and even lower in relapsed/refractory patients. Lower diversity was seen in patients whose nivolumab began less than 1 year after ASCT, and these patients were left out of later analyses so that immune reconstitution would not confound the results. Only a single clinical trial cohort was studied, and what caused the repertoire differences, possibly disease activity or prior therapy, remained undefined. Trial patients achieving complete response had baseline diversity similar to newly diagnosed patients, whereas partial responders and progressors had significantly lower diversity. A significant rise by C4D1 was seen in CD4+ but not CD8+ TCR diversity (p=0.0027 vs p=0.16), with the rise being most apparent in complete responders (p=0.02).

The Qiagen DNeasy kit was used to extract genomic DNA both from unsorted PBMCs and from the negatively selected CD4+ and CD8+ fractions. Using primers that anneal to V and J segments, immunoSEQ multiplex PCR amplified the TCR beta CDR3 regions. A synthetic immune receptor repertoire was used to minimize amplification bias, and any remaining bias was removed computationally after sequencing. In the source study's methods: Repertoire diversity was quantified as the Shannon entropy index using custom Python scripts. Unsorted, CD4+ and CD8+ repertoires were analyzed separately, except for combined analyses in which CD4+ and CD8+ sequences were merged in silico. Clonal expansion was defined as at least a 2-fold frequency increase after treatment relative to C1D1, with a pseudocount of 0.5 for undetected baseline clones. Clones with 0 or 1 copy at C1D1 were defined as singleton clones, while clones with 2 or more copies were defined as non-singleton clones. By matching protein sequences in sorted samples from the same patient, clones expanded in unsorted samples were annotated as CD4+, CD8+ or unknown. Wilcoxon tests on paired samples were used to test changes in diversity from C1D1 to C4D1. The table was pulled from immuneACCESS by TCRdb, which kept in-frame rearrangements only. Such tables lose some clones; where checked, under half of the loss comes from unresolved V genes, and the rest has no known cause. That table is the source of V, J and clone size, and D and trimming were worked out from the DNA. This sample has about 66,000 clones in its table, and over 55% of those were observed once. The leading ten clones occupy 7% to 10% of the sample.

This specimen's time point label, interpreted: cycle 2 day 1 (C2D1) of nivolumab. All trial patients had relapsed after autologous stem cell transplantation, with cohorts A, B and C differing in prior brentuximab vedotin exposure. The trial cohort was composed of roughly 60 patients with relapsed/refractory classical Hodgkin lymphoma, for whom complete response, partial response or progressive disease was recorded as best overall response. Single-agent nivolumab was administered to trial patients in the multi-cohort phase II CheckMate 205 trial. An independent review committee assessed best overall response using the 2007 International Working Group response criteria. Trial PBMCs were collected just before the start of nivolumab (C1D1) and during therapy at cycle 2 day 1 and cycle 4 day 1. Peripheral blood was collected in 8 mL Vacutainer Cell Preparation Tubes, from which PBMCs were isolated by centrifugation and then cryopreserved.

In the case of this clone: The antigen it binds to is not known. It has no much larger one-base neighbor in the sample; base qualities were not kept. Other nucleotide sequences in the sample specify the same CDR3.

The sequence derives from a human donor with classical Hodgkin lymphoma. The starting material was peripheral blood mononuclear cells (PBMCs), obtained before the second cycle of nivolumab.

This receptor has the CDR3 CASNRDTQYF. The sequenced DNA is TGCGCCAGCAATCGTGATACGCAGTATTTT. The chain joins TRBV10-2 to TRBJ2-3; the D gene lacks a confident call. Cut back by 7 bases and 6 bases, the V and J ends lie 5 bases apart. From its cysteine to its phenylalanine, the CDR3 spans 10 amino acids. The only DNA kept is the CDR3, 30 bases in frame from the first base. The germline V gene yields WSHSY for CDR1 and SAAADI for CDR2.